This T cell receptor (beta chain) stems from a study of blood T cell repertoires in COVID-19. Sequenced by immunoSEQ multiplex PCR; TCRdb stores in-frame clones only, minus some. The sample shows roughly 290,000 clones, 80% to 95% of them seen only once. This TCR derives from a woman between 25 and 40 years old with COVID-19, enrolled during active disease. Sequenced: peripheral blood.

DNA for the CDR3: TGTGCCACCAGTGACTATCTCGCGACTGAAGCTTTCTTT. Protein: CATSDYLATEAFF. The chain uses TRBV24-1 and TRBJ1-1; D is unclear. CDR3 length: 13 residues. Trimming cost V 4 bases and J 5 bases, with 10 bases left between them. Germline CDR1 and CDR2: KGHDR and SFDVKD.